This T cell receptor (beta chain) appears in the sequencing data of a study of shared clonotypes between healthy human individuals. The study's findings and limits: The four-donor shared clonotypes exceeded non-shared clonotypes in generation probability, with non-shared ones scoring lower.

In the case of this clone: Its target is not known.

The naive CD8 fraction comprised CD45RO-negative cells positively selected for CCR7 and excluded terminally differentiated effector memory CD45RA+ cells. The study drew its donors from healthy HIV-negative adults without recent acute infections or vaccinations. Source study methods: Owing to the provision of junction-only sequences devoid of quality scores by immunoSEQ, filtering differed. Sequencing used immunoSEQ multiplex PCR; TCRdb keeps in-frame clones, though not all of them. D and trimming were read from the DNA, whereas the V and J calls and clone size are those reported in that table. The sample lists over 800,000 clones, 80% to 95% occurring once. V gave up 5 bases and J gave up 4 bases, with 6 bases separating them. The germline V gene has CDR1 DFQATT and CDR2 SNEGSKA (reference sequence). This CDR3 has 11 amino acids.

The V call is TRBV20-1, the J call TRBJ2-1; D gene unclear. The sample consisted of naive CD8+ T cells sorted from blood. This receptor was taken from a man aged 30 to 45 in good health. The CDR3 loop is CSAASYNEQFF. The CDR3 nucleotides read TGCAGTGCTGCTTCTTACAATGAGCAGTTCTTC.